The 26 T cell receptor beta chains in this list originate from one sample, sequenced in a study of T-cell reconstitution after alpha-beta-depleted transplantation in children. Preparation of the TCRbeta library involved a method that used unique molecular identifiers. In TCRdb, the PCR reads were re-called with MiXCR into one record per CDR3 protein. The sample holds under 250,000 distinct CDR3 sequences, roughly a quarter seen once. The specimen comprised PBMCs, mostly from graft donor cells, sampled 360 days after TCRalphabeta/CD19-depleted stem cell transplant. These receptors all stem from a female patient aged 2-10 years who had a stem cell transplant for congenital amegakaryocytic thrombocytopenia, so the T cells may come from the graft donor.

The CDR3 spells CATSDLLAGDTQYF. The CDR3 nucleotides are TGTGCCACCAGTGATTTACTAGCTGGAGATACGCAGTATTTT. The chain joins TRBV24-1 to TRBJ2-3; D possibly corresponds to TRBD2 (6 bases). Germline values: CDR1 KGHDR, CDR2 SFDVKD. This CDR3 comprises 14 residues. V was clipped by 1 base and J by 5 bases, with 9 bases between them.

The chain recombines TRBV20-1 with TRBJ1-3; D gene ambiguous. Trimming shortened V by 0 bases and J by 3 bases, and 12 bases separated the two germline ends. This CDR3 has 15 amino acids. Germline-derived CDR1 and CDR2 are DFQATT and SNEGSKA (reference sequence). DNA of the CDR3: TGCAGTGCTAGAGATTCGCGCCTTATTGGAAACACCATATATTTT. It codes for CSARDSRLIGNTIYF.

The CDR3 DNA follows: TGTGCCAGCAAGGCCATAAGTAGGGGTTACGAGCAGTACTTC. As protein: CASKAISRGYEQYF. This chain links TRBV6-2 or TRBV6-3 with TRBJ2-7, with D possibly being TRBD1 (5 bases). V was shortened by 7 bases and J by 4 bases, with 17 bases between the two germline ends. This CDR3 comprises 14 residues. In germline, CDR1 is MNHEY, CDR2 SVGEGT.

The rearrangement uses TRBV20-1 and TRBJ2-7; 8 positions agree with TRBD1. The CDR3 has 14 residues. V shed 2 bases, J shed 5 bases, and the junction held 8 bases outside the gene matches. Germline lookup yields CDR1 DFQATT and CDR2 SNEGSKA (reference sequence). The CDR3 loop reads CSARFRQGRHEQYF. The CDR3 DNA sequence: TGCAGTGCTAGATTTAGACAGGGGCGGCACGAGCAGTACTTC.

This chain joins TRBV6-5 and TRBJ2-3; 9 bases agree with TRBD2. V shed 2 bases and J 5 bases; nucleotides not matched to a gene: 8. The CDR3 is 16 amino acids. The germline gives CDR1 MNHEY, CDR2 SVGAGI. The CDR3 nucleotides are TGTGCCAGCAGTTACGAGCTAGCGGGATTGGGAGATACGCAGTATTTT. As protein: CASSYELAGLGDTQYF.

The J gene is TRBJ1-6, the V gene TRBV6-5, with 8 nucleotides matching TRBD1. The CDR3 is made up of 15 amino acids. Germline lookup yields CDR1 MNHEY and CDR2 SVGAGI. Trimming removed 2 bases from V and 7 bases from J; junction bases left unmatched: 4. CDR3 DNA sequence: TGTGCCAGCAGTTACGCGGACAGGGTAAATTCACCCCTCCACTTT. This encodes CASSYADRVNSPLHF.

Of note for this clonotype: One end of the junction fails to match germline, which may point to a read error. This sequence joins TRBV5-1 and TRBJ1-1; D is ambiguous. Germline V CDR1 and CDR2: SGHRS, YFSETQ. The CDR3 runs to 13 residues. CDR3 residues: CASSLDRHAEAFF. The CDR3 DNA reads TGCGCCAGCAGTTTGGACCGCCACGCTGAAGCTTTCTTT.

This clonotype was counted ten times or more. This chain links TRBV12-3 or TRBV12-4 with TRBJ1-4, with TRBD1 matching over 8 bases. V dropped 4 bases and J dropped 7; count of bases not matched to a gene: 8. The CDR3 runs to 15 residues. CDR3 in DNA: TGTGCCAGCAGTTCTGCAGGGGGCGCCCCTGAAAAACTGTTTTTT. Its translation is CASSSAGGAPEKLFF.

This clonotype was seen more than once but under ten times. The J gene is TRBJ1-4, the V gene TRBV12-3 or TRBV12-4, with unresolved D. The germline V and J ends were trimmed by 6 bases and 7 bases, with 6 bases remaining between them. The CDR3 is 11 residues long. CDR3 residues: CASSPSEKLFF. The CDR3 region has the DNA TGTGCCAGCAGCCCCAGTGAAAAACTGTTTTTT.

This clonotype came up a few times. The gene calls are TRBV29-1 and TRBJ1-2; a possible D gene is TRBD1 (6 bases). Deletions cut 2 bases from V and 4 bases from J, with 14 bases between. CDR3 size: 14 residues. Germline CDR1 is SQVTM and CDR2 is ANQGSEA. CDR3 loop: CSVERGGGSYGYTF. DNA of the CDR3: TGCAGCGTTGAACGGGGGGGCGGGAGCTATGGCTACACCTTC.

This chain uses TRBV7-3 with TRBJ1-1; D is possibly TRBD1 (6 bases). Germline values: CDR1 SGHTA, CDR2 FQGTGA. V was pared by 1 base and J by 7 bases, with 13 bases between. The CDR3 has 14 amino acids. Here the CDR3 reads CASSLSPGQSEAFF. CDR3 sequence (DNA): TGTGCCAGCAGCTTAAGCCCTGGACAGAGTGAAGCTTTCTTT.

J is TRBJ2-5 and V is TRBV24-1; a weak D match, TRBD2 (6 bases). V was trimmed by 0 bases and J by 1 base, leaving 8 bases between them. The CDR3 covers 15 residues. Germline CDR1 KGHDR, CDR2 SFDVKD. CDR3 in amino acids: CATSDLKGLQETQYF. The CDR3 nucleotides are TGTGCCACCAGTGATTTGAAGGGACTCCAAGAGACCCAGTACTTC.

This clonotype came up a few times. The chain carries TRBV12-3 or TRBV12-4 and TRBJ1-5; D is unclear. The CDR3 consists of 14 residues. The V gene lost 3 bases and the J gene lost 5 bases, with 11 bases spanning the gap. This chain's CDR3 is CASSFSDLHQPQHF. The CDR3 DNA reads as TGTGCCAGCAGTTTTTCAGACCTCCATCAGCCCCAGCATTTT.

This clonotype was seen many times. The chain uses TRBV15 and TRBJ2-1; no clear D gene. Between the trimmed V and J ends, which lost 1 base and 9 bases, there was a span of 10 bases. Germline loops: CDR1 LNHNV, CDR2 YYDKDF (reference sequence). The length of the CDR3 is 13 residues. Here the CDR3 DNA reads TGTGCCACCAGCAGAGGGCCTCTCGGTGAGCAGTTCTTC. This translates into CATSRGPLGEQFF.

The rearrangement links TRBV6-2 or TRBV6-3 to TRBJ2-3; maybe TRBD1 (5 bases). CDR3 size: 14 residues. V lost 6 bases, J lost 2 bases, and 12 bases lay in between. Germline-derived CDR1 and CDR2 are MNHEY and SVGEGT. The CDR3 sequence is CASRPDTSTDTQYF. Written as DNA, the CDR3 is TGTGCCAGCAGGCCGGACACTTCCACAGATACGCAGTATTTT.

This clonotype was counted ten times or more. The CDR3 spells CASSLLTSNTGELFF. The CDR3 bases are TGTGCCAGCAGTTTGCTGACATCGAACACCGGGGAGCTGTTTTTT. This sequence joins TRBV12-3 or TRBV12-4 and TRBJ2-2; the D is unclear. The CDR3 runs to 15 residues. V shed 3 bases and J shed 0 bases, with 8 bases lying between them.

This clonotype was observed a few times. CDR3: CASSQATGGRQPQHF. The CDR3, as DNA: TGCGCCAGCAGCCAAGCTACAGGGGGCCGGCAGCCCCAGCATTTT. The genes are TRBV4-1 and TRBJ1-5; 9 nucleotides agree with TRBD1. Germline values: CDR1 MGHRA, CDR2 YSYEKL. The CDR3 spans 15 residues. Losses at the gene ends were 1 base for V and 7 bases for J; bases not matched to a gene: 5.

This clonotype was detected a few times. This rearrangement joins TRBV2 to TRBJ2-5; 9 nucleotides match TRBD2. The CDR3 is 14 amino acids. Germline V gene data show CDR1 as SNHLY and CDR2 as FYNNEI. V gave up 10 bases and J gave up 2 bases; unmatched junction bases: 8. The CDR3 sequence is CATGVAGVQETQYF. CDR3 in DNA: TGTGCCACAGGCGTAGCGGGAGTACAAGAGACCCAGTACTTC.

This clonotype appeared a few times. The chain uses TRBV3-1 and TRBJ2-3, with 15 bases that match TRBD2. CDR1 is LGHDT, CDR2 YNNKEL, per germline (reference sequence). CDR3 length: 19 amino acids. After removal of 0 bases from V and 3 bases from J, the junction contained 7 bases not matched to a gene. The DNA for the CDR3 is TGTGCCAGCAGCCAAGAAGCAGGGACTAGCGGGAGGAGGACAGATACGCAGTATTTT. Amino acids: CASSQEAGTSGRRTDTQYF.

This clonotype has only a few counts. The CDR3 protein is CASSIPGQGFNEQFF. The DNA of the CDR3 is TGTGCCAGCAGCATACCGGGACAGGGGTTTAATGAGCAGTTCTTC. This sequence joins TRBV5-4 and TRBJ2-1, with 10 positions matching TRBD1. J was trimmed by 7 bases and V by 4 bases; bases with no gene match: 8. Germline loops: CDR1 SGHNT, CDR2 YYREEE (reference sequence). This CDR3 region has 15 residues.

The sample holds a few counts of this clonotype. The genes are TRBV4-2 and TRBJ2-1; 7 nucleotides agree with TRBD2. CDR3 length: 16 amino acids. Germline V gene sequence: CDR1 LGHNA, CDR2 YNFKEQ. V dropped 4 bases and J dropped 1; count of bases not matched to a gene: 7. CDR3: CASSLTLRESYNEQFF. CDR3 coding DNA: TGTGCCAGCAGCCTGACCCTGCGGGAGTCCTACAATGAGCAGTTCTTC.

This clonotype turned up a few times. CDR3 DNA: TGCGCCAGCAGCTTGGCCAAGGTAGCGGGCGCAGATACGCAGTATTTT. Encoded protein: CASSLAKVAGADTQYF. V usage is TRBV5-1 and J usage is TRBJ2-3, with 7 bases matching TRBD2. Trimming removed 0 bases from V and 4 bases from J; junction bases left unmatched: 8. The V gene's germline CDR1 is SGHRS and CDR2 YFSETQ. The CDR3 length is 16 residues.

The chain recombines TRBV30 with TRBJ2-1, with 7 nucleotides matching TRBD1. V gave up 4 bases and J gave up 5 bases; unmatched junction bases: 5. The germline V gene encodes CDR1 GTSNPN and CDR2 SVGIG (reference sequence). CDR3 length: 13 amino acids. CDR3 nucleotides: TGTGCCTGGATGGGACAGACTAACAATGAGCAGTTCTTC. It codes for CAWMGQTNNEQFF.

This clonotype has more than one count but fewer than ten. The rearrangement links TRBV10-3 to TRBJ2-1; 7 bases map to TRBD2. Germline V gene sequence: CDR1 ENHRY, CDR2 SYGVKD. V gave up 7 bases and J gave up 9 bases; unmatched junction bases: 12. The CDR3 has 14 residues. Here the CDR3 DNA reads TGTGCCATCATGAGCGGCGGGAGATTTGGTGAGCAGTTCTTC. Its protein is CAIMSGGRFGEQFF.

The CDR3 sequence: CASSRSRENYEQYF. The CDR3 bases are TGTGCCAGCAGTCGTTCCCGGGAAAACTACGAGCAGTACTTC. This rearrangement joins TRBV7-9 to TRBJ2-7; D might be TRBD2 (5 bases). V shed 6 bases and J shed 3 bases, with 15 bases lying between them. The CDR3 runs to 14 residues. Germline CDR1 is SEHNR and CDR2 is FQNEAQ (reference sequence).

This clonotype was detected ten times or more. This chain joins TRBV20-1 and TRBJ2-1; D is undetermined. This CDR3 has 14 residues. V dropped 4 bases and J dropped 0 bases, with 10 bases sitting between them. Per germline, CDR1 DFQATT and CDR2 SNEGSKA (reference sequence). CDR3 residues: CSAKRLFSYNEQFF. The CDR3 DNA reads TGCAGTGCTAAGCGACTTTTCTCCTACAATGAGCAGTTCTTC.